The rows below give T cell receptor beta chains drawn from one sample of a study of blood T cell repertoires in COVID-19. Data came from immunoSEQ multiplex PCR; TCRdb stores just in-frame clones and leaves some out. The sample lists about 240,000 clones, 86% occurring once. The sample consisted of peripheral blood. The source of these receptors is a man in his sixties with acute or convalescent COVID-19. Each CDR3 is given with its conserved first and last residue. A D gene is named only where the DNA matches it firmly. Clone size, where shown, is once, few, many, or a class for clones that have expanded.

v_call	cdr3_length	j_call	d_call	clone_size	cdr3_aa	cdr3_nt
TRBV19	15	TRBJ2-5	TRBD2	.	CASSIDGGVRETQYF	TGTGCCAGTAGTATAGATGGGGGGGTTCGAGAGACCCAGTACTTC
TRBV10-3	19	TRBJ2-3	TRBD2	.	CAISEPAGASGSGTDTQYF	TGTGCCATCAGTGAGCCCGCCGGGGCTAGCGGGAGTGGCACAGATACGCAGTATTTT
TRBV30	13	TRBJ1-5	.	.	CAWSATGSQPQHF	TGTGCCTGGAGTGCTACAGGGAGTCAGCCCCAGCATTTT
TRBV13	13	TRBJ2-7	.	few	CASSTYGGDEQYF	TGTGCCAGCAGTACTTACGGGGGAGACGAGCAGTACTTC
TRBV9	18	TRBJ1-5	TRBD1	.	CASSAPLGQGAFRQPQHF	TGTGCCAGCAGCGCGCCCCTGGGACAGGGGGCTTTTAGGCAGCCCCAGCATTTT
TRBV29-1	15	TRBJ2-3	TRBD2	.	CSANRGLAGGDTQYF	TGCAGCGCCAACCGGGGGCTAGCGGGCGGAGATACGCAGTATTTT
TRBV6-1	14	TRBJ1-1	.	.	CASSEGTANTEAFF	TGTGCCAGCAGTGAAGGGACAGCGAACACTGAAGCTTTCTTT
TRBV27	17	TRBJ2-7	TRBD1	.	CASSLIPPRGQSFPEYF	TGTGCCAGCAGTCTAATCCCCCCCAGGGGACAGTCCTTTCCTGAGTACTTC
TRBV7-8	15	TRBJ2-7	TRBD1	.	CASSAYVRGPYEQYF	TGTGCCAGCAGCGCCTACGTCAGGGGGCCATACGAGCAGTACTTC
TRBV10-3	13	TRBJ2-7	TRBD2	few	CAISSSGGYEQYF	TGTGCCATCTCCTCTAGCGGAGGCTACGAGCAGTACTTC
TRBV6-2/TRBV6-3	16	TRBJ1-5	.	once	CASSYDQALGNQPQHF	TGTGCCAGCAGTTACGATCAGGCCCTTGGCAATCAGCCCCAGCATTTT
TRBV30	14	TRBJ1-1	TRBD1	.	CAWSEGTVNTEAFF	TGTGCCTGGAGTGAAGGGACAGTGAACACTGAAGCTTTCTTT
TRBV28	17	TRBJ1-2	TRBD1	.	CASRPTRPGQGLWGYTF	TGTGCCAGCAGGCCCACCAGACCGGGACAGGGCCTCTGGGGCTACACCTTC
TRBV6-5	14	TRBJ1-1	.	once	CASRRLPSGTEAFF	TGTGCCAGCAGAAGGCTCCCCTCGGGAACTGAAGCTTTCTTT
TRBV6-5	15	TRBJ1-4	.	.	CASSLGQLTNEKLFF	TGTGCCAGCAGTTTGGGACAACTAACTAATGAAAAACTGTTTTTT
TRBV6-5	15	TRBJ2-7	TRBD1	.	CASSTVGTGSLEQYF	TGTGCCAGCAGTACCGTCGGGACAGGGTCATTGGAGCAGTACTTC
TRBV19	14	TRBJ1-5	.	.	CASSMIGGRQPQHF	TGTGCCAGTAGTATGATCGGGGGTCGTCAGCCCCAGCATTTT
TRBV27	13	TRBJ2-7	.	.	CASSRLQDYEQYF	TGTGCCAGCAGTCGCTTACAGGATTACGAGCAGTACTTC
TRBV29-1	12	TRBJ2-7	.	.	CSVDGLADEQYF	TGCAGCGTTGATGGTCTAGCTGACGAGCAGTACTTC
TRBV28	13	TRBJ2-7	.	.	CASSFPGSYEQYF	TGTGCCAGCAGTTTCCCAGGATCCTACGAGCAGTACTTC
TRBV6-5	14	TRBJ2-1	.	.	CASSYPGLLTEQFF	TGTGCCAGCAGTTACCCGGGACTTCTGACTGAGCAGTTCTTC
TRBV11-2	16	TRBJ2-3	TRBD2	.	CASSPLAGGFTDTQYF	TGTGCCAGCAGCCCACTAGCGGGAGGGTTTACAGATACGCAGTATTTT
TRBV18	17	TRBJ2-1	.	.	CASSPMTAQGSYNEQFF	TGTGCCAGCTCACCGATGACTGCACAGGGCTCCTACAATGAGCAGTTCTTC
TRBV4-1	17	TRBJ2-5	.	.	CASSQDGDTQVQETQYF	TGCGCCAGCAGCCAAGATGGCGACACACAAGTCCAAGAGACCCAGTACTTC
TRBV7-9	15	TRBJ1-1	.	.	CASSHTSAGGAEAFF	TGTGCCAGCAGCCACACATCCGCGGGAGGGGCGGAAGCTTTCTTT
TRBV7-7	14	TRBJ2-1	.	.	CASSLGTGRNEQFF	TGTGCTAGCAGCTTAGGAACAGGGCGGAATGAGCAGTTCTTC
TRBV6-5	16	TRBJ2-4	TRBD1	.	CASSSPGQGRENIQYF	TGTGCCAGCAGTTCCCCGGGACAGGGTAGAGAAAACATTCAGTACTTC
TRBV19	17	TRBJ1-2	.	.	CASSIDRTSRGGYGYTF	TGTGCCAGTAGTATAGACCGGACCTCTCGGGGGGGATATGGCTACACCTTC
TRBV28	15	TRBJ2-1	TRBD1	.	CASSQTGTGYNEQFF	TGTGCCAGCAGTCAAACCGGGACAGGATACAATGAGCAGTTCTTC
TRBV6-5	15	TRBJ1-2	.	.	CASSYLGGLNYGYTF	TGTGCCAGCAGTTACTTGGGGGGACTTAACTATGGCTACACCTTC
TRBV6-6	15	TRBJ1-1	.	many	CASTDWQGLNTEAFF	TGTGCCAGCACTGACTGGCAGGGGTTGAACACTGAAGCTTTCTTT
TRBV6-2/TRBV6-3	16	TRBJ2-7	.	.	CASSYSGRGVSYEQYF	TGTGCCAGCAGTTACTCGGGTAGGGGCGTCTCCTACGAGCAGTACTTC
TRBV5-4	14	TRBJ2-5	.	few	CASSFRGTQETQYF	TGTGCCAGCAGCTTTCGGGGGACCCAAGAGACCCAGTACTTC
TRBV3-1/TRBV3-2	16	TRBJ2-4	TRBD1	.	CASSQDVGTGENIQYF	TGTGCCAGCAGCCAAGATGTCGGGACAGGGGAAAACATTCAGTACTTC
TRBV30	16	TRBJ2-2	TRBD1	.	CAWSVPTGQGPGELFF	TGTGCCTGGAGTGTACCTACAGGACAGGGGCCCGGGGAGCTGTTTTTT
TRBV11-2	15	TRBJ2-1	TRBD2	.	CASSLDPAGDNEQFF	TGTGCCAGCAGCTTAGATCCAGCGGGAGACAATGAGCAGTTCTTC
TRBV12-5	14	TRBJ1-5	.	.	CASGSPRGNQPQHF	TGTGCTAGTGGTTCCCCACGGGGCAATCAGCCCCAGCATTTT
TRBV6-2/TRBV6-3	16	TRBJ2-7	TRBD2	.	CASSYPGTSGSYEQYF	TGTGCCAGCAGTTACCCCGGGACTAGCGGGAGTTACGAGCAGTACTTC
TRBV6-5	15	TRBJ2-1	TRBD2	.	CASSSGRGAYNEQFF	TGTGCCAGCAGTAGCGGGAGGGGCGCCTACAATGAGCAGTTCTTC
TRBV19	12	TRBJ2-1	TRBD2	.	CASSQRESEQFF	TGTGCCAGTAGCCAGCGGGAGTCTGAGCAGTTCTTC
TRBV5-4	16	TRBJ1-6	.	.	CASSLGQGSRNSPLHF	TGTGCCAGCAGCTTGGGGCAGGGTTCCCGCAATTCACCCCTCCACTTT
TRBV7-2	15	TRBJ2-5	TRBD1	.	CASSSEDRGRETQYF	TGTGCCAGCAGCTCAGAGGACAGGGGGAGGGAGACCCAGTACTTC
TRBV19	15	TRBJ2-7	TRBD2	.	CASKGLAGTSYEQYF	TGTGCCAGTAAAGGGCTAGCGGGAACCTCCTACGAGCAGTACTTC
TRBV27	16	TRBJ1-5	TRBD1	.	CASSRRSGTGDQPQHF	TGTGCCAGCAGTAGACGATCCGGGACAGGGGATCAGCCCCAGCATTTT
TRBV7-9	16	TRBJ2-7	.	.	CASSLYAGSLRYEQYF	TGTGCCAGCAGCTTGTACGCCGGGTCCCTTCGGTACGAGCAGTACTTC